This TCR beta chain comes out of a study of T-cell reconstitution after alpha-beta-depleted transplantation in children. The V gene lost 5 bases and the J gene lost 1 base, with 17 bases spanning the gap. Germline loops: CDR1 SEHNR, CDR2 FQNEAQ (reference sequence). This CDR3 region has 16 residues. The authors prepared the TCRbeta library with unique molecular identifiers. TCRdb called the PCR reads again in MiXCR, with one record for every CDR3 protein. This table holds a few hundred thousand distinct CDR3 sequences, 16% found once. This chain connects TRBV7-9 to TRBJ1-2, with D possibly matching TRBD1 (6 bases). Sample: PBMCs, mostly from graft donor cells, taken 360 days after TCRalphabeta/CD19-depleted stem cell transplant. This TCR derives from a boy under three years old who had a stem cell transplant for Wiskott-Aldrich syndrome, so the T cells may come from the graft donor. The CDR3 sequence is CASSHRTALLNYGYTF. The CDR3 region has the DNA TGTGCCAGCAGCCATCGGACAGCACTTCTTAACTATGGCTACACCTTC.